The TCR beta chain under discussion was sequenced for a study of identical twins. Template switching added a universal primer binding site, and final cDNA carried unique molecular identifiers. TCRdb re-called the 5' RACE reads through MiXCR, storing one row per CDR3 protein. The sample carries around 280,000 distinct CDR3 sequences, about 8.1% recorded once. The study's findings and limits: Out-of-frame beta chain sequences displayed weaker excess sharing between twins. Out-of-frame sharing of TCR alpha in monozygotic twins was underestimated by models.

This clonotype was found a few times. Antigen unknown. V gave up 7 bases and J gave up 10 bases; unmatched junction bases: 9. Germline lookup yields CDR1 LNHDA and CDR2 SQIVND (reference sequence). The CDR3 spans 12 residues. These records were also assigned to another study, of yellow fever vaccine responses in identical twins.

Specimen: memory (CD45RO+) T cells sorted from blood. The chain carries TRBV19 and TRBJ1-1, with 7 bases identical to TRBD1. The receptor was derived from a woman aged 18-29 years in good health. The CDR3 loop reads CASTGEDRRAFF. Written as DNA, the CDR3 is TGTGCCAGTACCGGAGAGGACAGGCGAGCTTTCTTT.